This is a list of T cell receptor beta chains from one sample in a study of blood T cell repertoires in COVID-19. Libraries were prepared by immunoSEQ multiplex PCR; TCRdb keeps only in-frame clonotypes and omits some of them. Seen here are about 160,000 clones, 80% to 85% observed once, and the top ten hold over 12%. Sequencing was carried out using peripheral blood. The source is a man in his late teens or twenties with active or convalescent COVID-19. The CDR3 runs from the conserved cysteine through the conserved F or W. A D gene is named only where the DNA matches it firmly. A row's size may be missing; if present it is once, few, many or a size class.

TRBD1,TRBJ2-2,TRBV2,-,TGTGCCAGCAGTAGACTGACAGGGAGGAACACCGGGGAGCTGTTTTTT,CASSRLTGRNTGELFF
TRBD1,TRBJ2-1,TRBV5-1,-,TGCGCCAGCAGCTCGACAGGACAGGGCTCCTACAATGAGCAGTTCTTC,CASSSTGQGSYNEQFF
-,TRBJ2-2,TRBV5-1,-,TGCGCCAGCAGCTTGGTCCCGGGGGTAGGCACCGGGGAGCTGTTTTTT,CASSLVPGVGTGELFF
-,TRBJ1-1,TRBV28,-,TGTGCCAGCAGCTCCCCCGGGGGGTACGCTGAAGCTTTCTTT,CASSSPGGYAEAFF
TRBD1,TRBJ1-2,TRBV28,-,TGTGCCATTCATGGGGACAGGGCCTATGGCTACACCTTC,CAIHGDRAYGYTF
-,TRBJ2-7,TRBV5-8,-,TGTGCCAGCAGCTTTTTGACCGGGTACGAGCAGTACTTC,CASSFLTGYEQYF
TRBD1,TRBJ1-3,TRBV7-9,-,TGTGCCAGCAGCCCGGGACAGCCTTTCTCTGGAAACACCATATATTTT,CASSPGQPFSGNTIYF
TRBD2,TRBJ2-1,TRBV30,-,TGTGCCTGGAGTGGGGATAGACCGGCGGGAGGGCAGTATGAGCAGTTCTTC,CAWSGDRPAGGQYEQFF
TRBD1,TRBJ1-5,TRBV6-5,-,TGTGCCAGCAGCCCCGGGACAGGAGGTCGGCCCCAGCATTTT,CASSPGTGGRPQHF
-,TRBJ2-1,TRBV28,-,TGTGCCACCATGAGGGCAGGGGCCTACAATGAGCAGTTCTTC,CATMRAGAYNEQFF
TRBD1,TRBJ1-1,TRBV27,-,TGTGCCAGCGGGGACAGGGGATCGACTGAAGCTTTCTTT,CASGDRGSTEAFF
TRBD1,TRBJ1-6,TRBV2,-,TGTGCCAGCAGTATTTCTCAGGGGGCCTCCAATTCACCCCTCCACTTT,CASSISQGASNSPLHF
-,TRBJ2-5,TRBV9,-,TGTGCCAGCAGCGTAGCGGCAGGCCAAGAGACCCAGTACTTC,CASSVAAGQETQYF
-,TRBJ2-5,TRBV13,-,TGTGCCAGCAGCTTAGTTGGCAGGGCTCACGAGACCCAGTACTTC,CASSLVGRAHETQYF
-,TRBJ1-2,TRBV25-1,-,TGTGCCAGCAGTGGCGGGACGTATGGCTACACCTTC,CASSGGTYGYTF
TRBD1,TRBJ1-4,TRBV7-9,-,TGTGCCAGCAGGGACAGGGACAATGAAAAACTGTTTTTT,CASRDRDNEKLFF
-,TRBJ1-2,TRBV21-1,-,TGTGCCAGCAGCCCAGATAACTATGGCTACACCTTC,CASSPDNYGYTF
TRBD1,TRBJ1-1,TRBV19,-,TGTGCCACCAAGGGACAGTTTAACACTGAAGCTTTCTTT,CATKGQFNTEAFF
TRBD1,TRBJ1-2,TRBV7-9,-,TGTGCCAGCAGCACAGGGACAGGGCTTTATGGCTACACCTTC,CASSTGTGLYGYTF
TRBD2,TRBJ2-2,TRBV28,-,TGTGCCAGCACCGGCCCTAGCGGGGTAGCCGGGGAGCTGTTTTTT,CASTGPSGVAGELFF
-,TRBJ2-7,TRBV3-1/TRBV3-2,-,TGTGCCAGCAGCCAAGATCGAAGGGGCTACGAGCAGTACTTC,CASSQDRRGYEQYF
TRBD1,TRBJ2-2,TRBV4-1,-,TGCGCCAGCAGCCATCCTTCGTCCGGGACAGGGAACACCGGGGAGCTGTTTTTT,CASSHPSSGTGNTGELFF
-,TRBJ2-2,TRBV12-2,-,TGTGCAAGTCGCTTAGGGTTTGGGCTAAACACCGGGGAGCTGTTTTTT,CASRLGFGLNTGELFF
TRBD2,TRBJ2-5,TRBV19,-,TGTGCCAGTAGTTCTAGCGGGAGTGCCGAGACCCAGTACTTC,CASSSSGSAETQYF
TRBD2,TRBJ2-1,TRBV6-4,-,TGTGCCAGCAGTGAGTCGGGCGGGGGGGACTACAATGAGCAGTTCTTC,CASSESGGGDYNEQFF
TRBD1,TRBJ1-2,TRBV4-1,-,TGCGCCAGCAGCCAACCCCACAGGGGGCCAAACTATGGCTACACCTTC,CASSQPHRGPNYGYTF
-,TRBJ1-1,TRBV28,-,TGTGCCAGCAAGGAGGACTCCAACACTGAAGCTTTCTTT,CASKEDSNTEAFF
-,TRBJ1-4,TRBV3-1/TRBV3-2,-,TGTGCCAGCAGCCAAGATACGTCGAATTTCTATAGTGAAAAACTGTTTTTT,CASSQDTSNFYSEKLFF
-,TRBJ2-7,TRBV3-1/TRBV3-2,-,TGTGCCAGCAGGGGCACAGGGAGTTACGAGCAGTACTTC,CASRGTGSYEQYF
-,TRBJ2-7,TRBV11-2,once,TGTGCCAGCAGCTTATCAGGGGCCCCATCCTACGAGCAGTACTTC,CASSLSGAPSYEQYF
-,TRBJ2-1,TRBV6-6,-,TGTGCCAGCAGTAGACTCCTCCAGGGCTCCTACAATGAGCAGTTCTTC,CASSRLLQGSYNEQFF
-,TRBJ1-6,TRBV27,few,TGTGCCAGCAGAACCCAGGGGTGGAATTCACCCCTCCACTTT,CASRTQGWNSPLHF
TRBD1,TRBJ1-1,TRBV28,-,TGTGCCAGCAGTCCGAGGGGGACAGGACTGGGAGCTTTCTTT,CASSPRGTGLGAFF